Shown below are 30 T cell receptor beta chains from a single sample sequenced in a study of CD8+ T cells in alopecia areata. Treatment meaning: oral pan-JAK inhibitor, 5-10 mg twice daily. RNA was isolated and reverse transcribed to cDNA, the sequencing template. Here immunoSEQ multiplex PCR was the method, and the copy in TCRdb shows in-frame clones only, minus some. The sample lists 150,000 to 200,000 clones, about 54% occurring once. The input for sequencing was CD4+ T cells sorted from blood, taken at week 56, from a patient treated with tofacitinib. The receptors originated from a human donor with alopecia areata.

J is TRBJ2-1 and V is TRBV11-2; D is unclear. This CDR3 has 13 amino acids. The germline V gene encodes CDR1 SGHAT and CDR2 FQNNGV. Between the trimmed V and J ends, which lost 3 bases and 6 bases, there was a span of 9 bases. This chain's CDR3 is CASSFRLVNEQFF. In DNA, the CDR3 is TGTGCCAGCAGCTTTAGGCTAGTCAATGAGCAGTTCTTC. The full variable domain, rest sourced from reference TRBV11-2 and TRBJ2-1, is EAGVAQSPRYKIIEKRQSVAFWCNPISGHATLYWYQQILGQGPKLLIQFQNNGVVDDSQLPKDRFSAERLKGVDSTLKIQPAKLEDSAVYLCASSFRLVNEQFFGPGTRLTVL.

This chain uses TRBV15 with TRBJ1-1; D unclear. Germline lookup yields CDR1 LNHNV and CDR2 YYDKDF (reference sequence). The CDR3 is made up of 14 amino acids. Trimming stripped 0 bases from V and 6 bases from J, with 11 bases between. The CDR3 DNA follows: TGTGCCACCAGCAGAGATGAAAGTTCCCCTGAAGCTTTCTTT. Translation gives CATSRDESSPEAFF.

In its sample, this clone was seen a few times. V usage is TRBV28 and J usage is TRBJ2-7, with D perhaps matching TRBD1 or TRBD2 (6 bases each). V lost 4 bases and J 6 bases, leaving 16 bases between the germline ends. Per germline, CDR1 MDHEN and CDR2 SYDVKM. The CDR3 length is 14 residues. The CDR3 protein is CASSSAGTRREQYF. CDR3 in DNA: TGTGCCAGCAGTTCGGCGGGGACACGGCGCGAGCAGTACTTC.

J is TRBJ1-2 and V is TRBV5-6, with D possibly matching TRBD1 (6 bases). The germline gives CDR1 SGHDT, CDR2 YYEEEE. The CDR3 contains 13 residues. The V and J ends lost 6 bases and 3 bases respectively, with 12 bases between them. The CDR3 coding sequence is TGTGCCAGCATCCGGGGGGCTGACTATGGCTACACCTTC. It encodes CASIRGADYGYTF.

As regards this clone: Mismatch with germline at one junction end may stem from a read error. The V and J genes are TRBV7-9 and TRBJ2-1; 7 bases agree with TRBD2. CDR3 length: 12 residues. CDR1 and CDR2 from the germline V gene are SEHNR and FQNEAQ (reference sequence). The CDR3 loop reads CGLAAAYNEQFF. CDR3 DNA sequence: TGCGGTCTAGCGGCCGCCTACAATGAGCAGTTCTTC.

Comment on this clone: One end of the junction fails to match germline, which may point to a read error. The chain combines TRBV9 with TRBJ1-4; D is possibly TRBD1 (6 bases). The CDR3 spans 14 residues. Germline CDR1 is SGDLS and CDR2 is YYNGEE. The CDR3 bases are TGTGCCAGCAGCGTAGGGACAGTCAATGAAAAACTGTCTTTT. Protein: CASSVGTVNEKLSF.

The V gene is TRBV30, the J gene TRBJ1-4; maybe TRBD1 (6 bases). The length of the CDR3 is 16 residues. The V gene lost 4 bases and the J gene lost 0 bases, with 15 bases spanning the gap. The V gene's germline CDR1 is GTSNPN and CDR2 SVGIG (reference sequence). CDR3 region: CAWTLGGRATNEKLFF. CDR3 coding DNA: TGTGCCTGGACTCTCGGGGGCAGGGCAACTAATGAAAAACTGTTTTTT.

The V and J genes are TRBV7-9 and TRBJ2-5; no reliable D call. CDR1 and CDR2 (germline): SEHNR, FQNEAQ (reference sequence). The CDR3 is made up of 11 amino acids. Trimming took 5 bases from V and 3 from J, leaving 4 bases between them. CDR3 loop: CASSPKETQYF. In nucleotides, the CDR3 is TGTGCCAGCAGCCCGAAAGAGACCCAGTACTTC.

The chain carries TRBV2 and TRBJ1-5; TRBD1 might be the D (6 bases). Germline V CDR1 and CDR2: SNHLY, FYNNEI. V was clipped by 10 bases and J by 0 bases, with 16 bases between them. The CDR3 is made up of 15 amino acids. The CDR3 protein is CATAEDRNSNQPQHF. The DNA of the CDR3 is TGTGCCACCGCCGAGGACAGAAATAGCAATCAGCCCCAGCATTTT. Full variable domain (missing parts from reference TRBV2 and TRBJ1-5): EPEVTQTPSHQVTQMGQEVILRCVPISNHLYFYWYRQILGQKVEFLVSFYNNEISEKSEIFDDQFSVERPDGSNFTLKIRSTKLEDSAMYFCATAEDRNSNQPQHFGDGTRLSIL.

The chain is built from TRBV7-2 and TRBJ1-1; D not resolved. Germline CDR1 and CDR2: SGHTA and FQGNSA. Trimming stripped 5 bases from V and 1 base from J, with 11 bases between. This CDR3 contains 14 residues. The CDR3 loop reads CASSDGIPNTEAFF. The CDR3 nucleotides read TGTGCCAGCAGCGATGGGATTCCGAACACTGAAGCTTTCTTT.

This clone showed up just a few times. The CDR3 nucleotides read TGCGCCAGCAGCCACTTTAGCGGGGAAGAGACCCAGTACTTC. Translating it yields CASSHFSGEETQYF. This sequence joins TRBV4-1 and TRBJ2-5; TRBD2 agrees at 8 bases. This CDR3 comprises 14 residues. The germline V gene has CDR1 MGHRA and CDR2 YSYEKL. V shed 3 bases, J shed 3 bases, and the junction held 3 bases outside the gene matches.

This chain connects TRBV2 to TRBJ1-5; D is ambiguous. Germline CDR1 reads SNHLY; CDR2 reads FYNNEI. The CDR3 length is 12 residues. The V end was cut by 4 bases, the J end by 7 bases, with 8 bases between. The CDR3 sequence: CASSVDKQPQHF. CDR3 sequence (DNA): TGTGCCAGCAGTGTCGACAAGCAGCCCCAGCATTTT.

A few counts support this clone. J is TRBJ1-2 and V is TRBV28; unclear D gene. The ends were cut back, 5 bases at V and 0 bases at J, with 4 bases in the middle. From germline, CDR1 is MDHEN and CDR2 SYDVKM. The CDR3 is made up of 12 amino acids. In nucleotides, the CDR3 is TGTGCCAGCAGTGGACCTAACTATGGCTACACCTTC. Translated, it gives CASSGPNYGYTF.

J is TRBJ1-2 and V is TRBV29-1; no definite D call. From germline, CDR1 is SQVTM and CDR2 ANQGSEA. This CDR3 contains 12 residues. V gave up 5 bases and J gave up 0 bases, with 7 bases separating them. The CDR3 region is CSVYKTNYGYTF. As DNA, the CDR3 is TGCAGCGTTTATAAAACTAACTATGGCTACACCTTC.

The DNA for the CDR3 is TGTGCCAGCAGTCCCTCCGCCGGGACAGGGCGCGGCTACACCTTC. This codes for CASSPSAGTGRGYTF. The chain has TRBV27 and TRBJ1-2; 9 nucleotides align to TRBD1. The V gene's germline CDR1 is MNHEY and CDR2 SMNVEV (reference sequence). The V and J ends lost 5 bases and 8 bases, in that order; junction bases with no gene match: 12. This CDR3 is built from 15 residues.

This chain connects TRBV9 to TRBJ1-1; D is unresolved. CDR3 length: 12 residues. Trimming left V 2 bases short and J 8 bases short, with 10 bases between. The germline CDR1 and CDR2 sequences are SGDLS and YYNGEE. CDR3: CASSVLSGEAFF. The CDR3 DNA follows: TGTGCCAGCAGCGTTTTAAGTGGGGAAGCTTTCTTT.

There are a few counts of this clone. This rearrangement joins TRBV15 to TRBJ2-1, with 11 bases that match TRBD1. The CDR3 covers 12 residues. Germline V gives CDR1 LNHNV, CDR2 YYDKDF (reference sequence). V was clipped by 0 bases and J by 14 bases; unmatched bases: 0. The CDR3 sequence: CATSREGQGEFF. The CDR3 coding sequence is TGTGCCACCAGCAGAGAGGGACAGGGGGAGTTCTTC.

This clone was detected only a few times. The V and J genes are TRBV29-1 and TRBJ1-2, with 11 bases identical to TRBD1. The CDR3 is 14 amino acids. V lost 3 bases to trimming and J lost 6 bases; unmatched junction nucleotides: 6. Germline CDR1 reads SQVTM; CDR2 reads ANQGSEA. The chain's CDR3 is CSVDPGQGVDGYTF. In DNA, the CDR3 is TGCAGCGTTGACCCGGGACAGGGGGTCGATGGCTACACCTTC.

V is TRBV7-9 and J is TRBJ1-5; the D is unclear. Germline V gene sequence: CDR1 SEHNR, CDR2 FQNEAQ (reference sequence). The V and J ends lost 0 bases and 5 bases respectively, with 5 bases between them. This CDR3 is built from 13 residues. The CDR3 nucleotides are TGTGCCAGCAGCTTAGCTAAAGATCAGCCCCAGCATTTT. This gives the protein CASSLAKDQPQHF. Variable domain in full (rest from reference TRBV7-9 and TRBJ1-5): DTGVSQNPRHKITKRGQNVTFRCDPISEHNRLYWYRQTLGQGPEFLTYFQNEAQLEKSRLLSDRFSAERPKGSFSTLEIQRTEQGDSAMYLCASSLAKDQPQHFGDGTRLSIL.

V gene TRBV30 combines with J gene TRBJ2-5; TRBD2 is a possible D gene (7 bases). Trimming cost V 2 bases and J 5 bases, with 12 bases left between them. The CDR3 is 13 residues long. Germline assignment: CDR1 GTSNPN and CDR2 SVGIG (reference sequence). CDR3 protein: CAWSLKGGETQYF. Here the CDR3 DNA reads TGTGCCTGGAGTCTGAAGGGGGGGGAGACCCAGTACTTC.

This clone was detected a few times. This chain links TRBV7-9 with TRBJ1-5; the D gene is possibly TRBD1 (6 bases). This CDR3 comprises 15 residues. Trimming shortened V by 5 bases and J by 3 bases, and 14 bases separated the two germline ends. Germline V gives CDR1 SEHNR, CDR2 FQNEAQ (reference sequence). Here the CDR3 reads CASSRADSFNQPQHF. The DNA of the CDR3 is TGTGCCAGCAGCCGCGCGGACAGCTTCAATCAGCCCCAGCATTTT.

The CDR3 DNA is TGTGCCAGCAGCCAGGGCACTAGCGGGAGCAAAGAGACCCAGTACTTC. Translation gives CASSQGTSGSKETQYF. The J gene is TRBJ2-5, the V gene TRBV7-2, with 11 nucleotides matching TRBD2. From germline, CDR1 is SGHTA and CDR2 FQGNSA. This CDR3 is built from 16 residues. The ends lost 5 bases at V and 3 bases at J; junction bases unmatched: 8.

The V call is TRBV6-1, the J call TRBJ1-1; tentative D call: TRBD1 (6 bases). The CDR3 loop spans 13 amino acids. The germline V gene encodes CDR1 MNHNS and CDR2 SASEGT. Deletions cut 2 bases from V and 4 bases from J, with 8 bases between. This chain's CDR3 is CASSERGGTEAFF. CDR3 nucleotide sequence: TGTGCCAGCAGTGAACGAGGGGGCACTGAAGCTTTCTTT.

V and J are TRBV6-1 and TRBJ1-5, with 7 bases matching TRBD1. This CDR3 contains 13 residues. Unmatched junction bases numbered 8, after V lost 10 bases and J lost 5 bases. Per the germline V gene, CDR1 is MNHNS and CDR2 is SASEGT. CDR3 nucleotides: TGTGCCACCGACAGGGTCAAGGATCAGCCCCAGCATTTT. Protein: CATDRVKDQPQHF.

The rearrangement joins TRBV20-1 to TRBJ1-2; possible D gene TRBD1, 6 bases. Trimming left V 6 bases short and J 6 bases short, with 11 bases between. The length of the CDR3 is 11 residues. CDR1 DFQATT and CDR2 SNEGSKA come from the germline V gene (reference sequence). This CDR3 reads CSATTGHGYTF. Written as DNA, the CDR3 is TGCAGTGCCACGACAGGTCATGGCTACACCTTC.

The chain has TRBV30 and TRBJ1-1; 7 positions match TRBD1. The V and J ends lost 4 bases and 12 bases, in that order; junction bases with no gene match: 8. CDR1 is GTSNPN and CDR2 is SVGIG in the germline V gene (reference sequence). The length of the CDR3 is 11 residues. The CDR3: CAWMGQTTSFF. DNA of the CDR3: TGTGCCTGGATGGGACAGACAACTTCTTTCTTT.

CDR3 in DNA: TGTGCCATCAGTGTGGGGCAGGTATCAGATACGCAGTATTTT. This codes for CAISVGQVSDTQYF. The chain joins TRBV10-3 to TRBJ2-3, with D possibly being TRBD1 (5 bases). V lost 4 bases and J 4 bases, leaving 12 bases between the germline ends. Germline V gives CDR1 ENHRY, CDR2 SYGVKD. CDR3 size: 14 residues.

This sequence joins TRBV5-1 and TRBJ2-1; D remains unclear. The CDR3 is 14 residues long. V was shortened by 2 bases and J by 3 bases, with 9 bases between the two germline ends. CDR1 SGHRS and CDR2 YFSETQ come from the germline V gene. CDR3 loop: CASSFLDGYNEQFF. For the CDR3, the DNA is TGCGCCAGCAGCTTTTTGGACGGCTACAATGAGCAGTTCTTC.

The CDR3 here is CASTHSWGGEQFF. CDR3 DNA: TGTGCCAGCACCCATTCCTGGGGAGGAGAGCAGTTCTTC. This rearrangement joins TRBV14 to TRBJ2-1, with D perhaps matching TRBD2 (6 bases). This CDR3 spans 13 amino acids. V was clipped by 7 bases and J by 10 bases, with 17 bases between them. Germline V gene sequence: CDR1 SGHDN, CDR2 FVKESK.

The genes are TRBV27 and TRBJ1-2; 8 bases are a match to TRBD1. The CDR3 covers 13 residues. Germline V lookup: CDR1 MNHEY, CDR2 SMNVEV (reference sequence). The J segment lost 6 bases and the V segment lost 6 bases, leaving 6 bases of the junction unmatched. The CDR3 DNA follows: TGTGCCAGCAGAAGGACAGGGAGGGATGGCTACACCTTC. Amino acid sequence: CASRRTGRDGYTF.